Following are 20 T cell receptor beta chains from one sample sequenced in a study of blood T cell repertoires in COVID-19. The table came from immunoSEQ multiplex PCR; TCRdb's copy has only in-frame clones and leaves some out. The data contain approximately 110,000 clones, over 70% of them seen just once; the ten biggest clones take up about 6.6%. What was sequenced was peripheral blood. Receptors originate from a woman in her fifties or sixties with acute or convalescent COVID-19.

The V gene is TRBV6-6, the J gene TRBJ2-7; tentatively, D is TRBD1 (5 bases). Germline CDR1 is MNHNY and CDR2 is SVGAGI (reference sequence). The CDR3 is made up of 12 amino acids. Trimming pared 7 bases from V and 3 bases from J, leaving 10 bases between. The DNA for the CDR3 is TGTGCCAGCACCCGACAGAACTACGAGCAGTACTTC. As protein: CASTRQNYEQYF.

J is TRBJ2-1 and V is TRBV5-4; 12 nucleotides agree with TRBD2. The CDR3 runs to 19 residues. Looked up from germline, CDR1 is SGHNT and CDR2 is YYREEE (reference sequence). The ends lost 0 bases at V and 2 bases at J; junction bases unmatched: 9. The CDR3 spells CASSLEGSSGGAPYNEQFF. DNA of the CDR3: TGTGCCAGCAGCTTGGAAGGTTCTAGCGGGGGGGCACCCTACAATGAGCAGTTCTTC.

The chain employs TRBV12-3 or TRBV12-4 and TRBJ1-4; the D gene is possibly TRBD1 (5 bases). This CDR3 comprises 13 residues. Trimming left V 6 bases short and J 3 bases short, with 8 bases between. The CDR3 sequence is CASSGGPNEKLFF. CDR3 sequence (DNA): TGTGCCAGCAGCGGGGGACCTAATGAAAAACTGTTTTTT.

Here the CDR3 DNA reads TGTGCCAGCAGCCCGAACTTCGGGACAGGTGAGCAGTACTTC. Its translation is CASSPNFGTGEQYF. The chain couples TRBV5-6 to TRBJ2-7, with 8 bases aligning to TRBD1. Germline V gives CDR1 SGHDT, CDR2 YYEEEE. The CDR3 totals 14 residues. The V segment lost 4 bases and the J segment 7 bases; nucleotides outside the gene matches: 10. Together with reference TRBV5-6 and TRBJ2-7, the CDR3 gives the full variable domain: DAGVTQSPTHLIKTRGQQVTLRCSPKSGHDTVSWYQQALGQGPQFIFQYYEEEERQRGNFPDRFSGHQFPNYSSELNVNALLLGDSALYLCASSPNFGTGEQYFGPGTRLTVT.

The V gene is TRBV18, the J gene TRBJ1-4, with D possibly being TRBD1 (6 bases). The CDR3 is 16 residues long. The germline CDR1 and CDR2 sequences are KGHSH and LQKENI. Trimming removed 3 bases from V and 3 bases from J, with 14 bases in between. The CDR3 protein is CASSPSGRGSNEKLFF. As DNA, the CDR3 is TGTGCCAGCTCACCCTCCGGCAGGGGATCTAATGAAAAACTGTTTTTT.

The genes are TRBV6-5 and TRBJ1-1; D is possibly TRBD1 (5 bases). The CDR3 runs 13 residues. CDR1 MNHEY and CDR2 SVGAGI come from the germline V gene. Trimming removed 8 bases at V and 1 base at J, with 11 bases between. The CDR3 DNA sequence: TGTGCCAGCTGCTCTCAGGGGAACACTGAAGCTTTCTTT. Its translation is CASCSQGNTEAFF.

The rearrangement links TRBV7-9 to TRBJ1-2; TRBD1 might be the D (6 bases). Germline assignment: CDR1 SEHNR and CDR2 FQNEAQ (reference sequence). The CDR3 consists of 12 residues. Trimming shortened V by 11 bases and J by 4 bases, and 14 bases separated the two germline ends. The CDR3 here is CASPGQVYGYTF. The CDR3 DNA is TGTGCCTCGCCGGGACAAGTCTATGGCTACACCTTC.

The chain combines TRBV19 with TRBJ2-2; TRBD1 matches 7 bases. This CDR3 region has 14 residues. Per germline, CDR1 LNHDA and CDR2 SQIVND (reference sequence). V lost 10 bases and J lost 1; bases outside the gene matches: 6. The CDR3: CATRRQGNTGELFF. For the CDR3, the DNA is TGTGCCACCCGACGACAGGGGAACACCGGGGAGCTGTTTTTT.

V is TRBV3-1 (or the pseudogene TRBV3-2) and J is TRBJ1-1; weak D call: TRBD1 (5 bases). Per germline, CDR1 LGHDT and CDR2 YNNKEL (reference sequence). V shed 5 bases and J shed 4 bases, with 17 bases lying between them. This CDR3 comprises 15 residues. CDR3 sequence reads: CASSSVVGAGTEAFF. DNA for the CDR3: TGTGCCAGCAGCTCCGTTGTAGGGGCTGGCACTGAAGCTTTCTTT.

The CDR3 region has the DNA TGTGCCAGCAGCTTGGACGGTGAAAGCACAGATACGCAGTATTTT. It is translated as CASSLDGESTDTQYF. The chain has TRBV5-4 and TRBJ2-3; D remains ambiguous. The germline V and J ends were trimmed by 0 bases and 0 bases, with 8 bases remaining between them. CDR3 length: 15 residues. CDR1 and CDR2 from the germline V gene are SGHNT and YYREEE (reference sequence).

The gene calls are TRBV6-1 and TRBJ1-1; weak D call: TRBD1 (6 bases). Trimming pared 1 base from V and 4 bases from J, leaving 13 bases between. Germline V gene lookup returns CDR1 MNHNS and CDR2 SASEGT. This CDR3 has 15 amino acids. The CDR3 DNA follows: TGTGCCAGCAGTGAAGTAGGGGGGGAAGGCACTGAAGCTTTCTTT. It is translated as CASSEVGGEGTEAFF.

In its sample, this clone was seen once. The chain combines TRBV30 with TRBJ1-3; 9 bases are a match to TRBD1. The germline CDR1 and CDR2 sequences are GTSNPN and SVGIG (reference sequence). The CDR3 length is 14 residues. V dropped 4 bases and J dropped 4; count of bases not matched to a gene: 5. CDR3: CAWTQGAKGNTIYF. As DNA, the CDR3 is TGTGCCTGGACACAGGGGGCGAAGGGAAACACCATATATTTT.

J is TRBJ1-1 and V is TRBV6-5; D is undetermined. The V gene lost 1 base and the J gene lost 2 bases, with 5 bases spanning the gap. The germline V gene has CDR1 MNHEY and CDR2 SVGAGI. The CDR3 is 13 residues long. This chain's CDR3 is CASSYFPNTEAFF. The CDR3 region has the DNA TGTGCCAGCAGTTACTTCCCTAACACTGAAGCTTTCTTT.

This rearrangement joins TRBV18 to TRBJ1-2; 9 nucleotides match TRBD1. This CDR3 contains 16 residues. Germline CDR1 KGHSH, CDR2 LQKENI. After removal of 3 bases from V and 6 bases from J, the junction contained 11 bases not matched to a gene. CDR3: CASSPIDRGYEDGYTF. In DNA form, the CDR3 reads TGTGCCAGCTCACCTATAGACAGGGGGTATGAGGATGGCTACACCTTC.

This chain joins TRBV6-1 and TRBJ1-2; D not certain. Germline CDR1 MNHNS, CDR2 SASEGT. V was trimmed by 2 bases and J by 2 bases, leaving 24 bases between them. The CDR3 length is 19 residues. CDR3 region: CASSERIGGNNSPNYGYTF. CDR3 nucleotides: TGTGCCAGCAGTGAAAGGATTGGAGGAAACAACTCCCCCAACTATGGCTACACCTTC.

J is TRBJ2-1 and V is TRBV2, with 8 nucleotides matching TRBD1. This CDR3 has 16 residues. In germline, CDR1 is SNHLY, CDR2 FYNNEI. J lost 7 bases, V lost 2 bases, and 10 bases had no gene match. The CDR3 sequence: CASSEPGQVLRNEQFF. For the CDR3, the DNA is TGTGCCAGCAGTGAACCGGGACAGGTCCTGCGGAATGAGCAGTTCTTC. The whole variable domain, filled in from reference TRBV2 and TRBJ2-1, reads EPEVTQTPSHQVTQMGQEVILRCVPISNHLYFYWYRQILGQKVEFLVSFYNNEISEKSEIFDDQFSVERPDGSNFTLKIRSTKLEDSAMYFCASSEPGQVLRNEQFFGPGTRLTVL.

The gene calls are TRBV5-1 and TRBJ1-3; no definite D call. V lost 1 base and J 2 bases, leaving 22 bases between the germline ends. Germline V gene lookup returns CDR1 SGHRS and CDR2 YFSETQ. This CDR3 comprises 19 residues. The CDR3 here is CASSLSPWGGRMTGNTIYF. CDR3 coding DNA: TGCGCCAGCAGCTTGAGCCCCTGGGGAGGGAGGATGACTGGAAACACCATATATTTT.

The V call is TRBV11-1, the J call TRBJ2-7, with D uncertain. Germline loops: CDR1 SGHAT, CDR2 FQDESV (reference sequence). The CDR3 totals 11 residues. Trimming pared 5 bases from V and 6 bases from J, leaving 8 bases between. CDR3 bases: TGTGCCAGCAGCCCCGACACCGAGCAGTACTTC. Translating it yields CASSPDTEQYF. Full variable domain (rest looked up from reference TRBV11-1 and TRBJ2-7): EAEVAQSPRYKITEKSQAVAFWCDPISGHATLYWYRQILGQGPELLVQFQDESVVDDSQLPKDRFSAERLKGVDSTLKIQPAELGDSAMYLCASSPDTEQYFGPGTRLTVT.

The chain recombines TRBV5-1 with TRBJ1-2, with D tentatively TRBD1 (5 bases). V gave up 0 bases and J gave up 1 base, with 13 bases separating them. CDR1 SGHRS and CDR2 YFSETQ come from the germline V gene. The CDR3 runs 16 residues. CDR3 nucleotides: TGCGCCAGCAGCTTGGCTGGGGACTTATTTAACTATGGCTACACCTTC. Protein product: CASSLAGDLFNYGYTF. Complete variable domain (other parts from reference TRBV5-1 and TRBJ1-2): KAGVTQTPRYLIKTRGQQVTLSCSPISGHRSVSWYQQTPGQGLQFLFEYFSETQRNKGNFPGRFSGRQFSNSRSEMNVSTLELGDSALYLCASSLAGDLFNYGYTFGSGTRLTVV.

J is TRBJ2-1 and V is TRBV10-1, with D possibly TRBD1 on 6 matching bases. The CDR3 sequence is 13 residues long. The V end was cut by 0 bases, the J end by 9 bases, with 9 bases between. Germline V gives CDR1 WNHNN, CDR2 SYGVQD (reference sequence). The CDR3 DNA is TGCGCCAGCAGTGAGTCGACAGGCGGTGAGCAGTTCTTC. This encodes CASSESTGGEQFF.